This T cell receptor beta chain was documented in a study of blood T cell repertoires in COVID-19. Looking at the study overall: Samples taken during acute and convalescent COVID-19 were collected in the United States, Italy and Spain.

Libraries were prepared by immunoSEQ multiplex PCR; TCRdb keeps only in-frame clonotypes and omits some of them. This table has about 200,000 clones, almost 90% appearing once. This clone was counted a few times. The TCR was taken from a man between 18 and 29 years old with active or convalescent COVID-19. What was sequenced was peripheral blood.

The CDR3 region has the DNA TGCGCCAGCAGCTTGTATACAGGGAGCTATGGCTACACCTTC. This sequence encodes CASSLYTGSYGYTF. This chain links TRBV5-1 with TRBJ1-2, with D perhaps TRBD1 (6 bases). CDR1 and CDR2 (germline): SGHRS, YFSETQ. This CDR3 contains 14 residues. Trimming left V 1 base short and J 4 bases short, with 11 bases between.